This is a list of T cell receptor beta chains from one sample in a study of T cell repertoires in cytomegalovirus infection. Antigens of these TCRs are unknown. TCRdb used MiXCR to reprocess the reads, holding one entry per CDR3 protein. This sample has 550,000 to 700,000 distinct CDR3 sequences, with just under 40% found just once. This material consisted of cultured PBMCs, taken from culture after CMV antigen stimulation. These receptors were taken from a human donor in good health (CMV status not recorded). Some clones in this sample may be carry-over from other donors' samples. CDR3s include the opening cysteine and the closing phenylalanine or tryptophan. The D gene is left open where the match is weak. For some rows the clone size is stated as once, few or many, or as a class when expanded; others skip it.

d_gene	v_gene	abundance	j_gene	CDR3aa	CDR3nt
-	TRBV4-2	-	TRBJ2-3	CASSQDGAGNTADTQYF	TGTGCCAGCAGCCAAGACGGCGCGGGGAATACAGCAGATACGCAGTATTTT
TRBD1	TRBV7-9	-	TRBJ2-7	CASVPPGQGNYEQYF	TGTGCCAGCGTGCCGCCGGGACAGGGAAACTACGAGCAGTACTTC
-	TRBV10-3	few	TRBJ2-3	CAISESKTADTQYF	TGTGCCATCAGTGAGTCGAAGACGGCTGATACGCAGTATTTT
TRBD2	TRBV11-2	once	TRBJ2-1	CASSPGLAGGWNEQFF	TGTGCCAGCAGCCCCGGACTAGCGGGAGGGTGGAATGAGCAGTTCTTC
-	TRBV19	few	TRBJ2-6	CAGGGANVLTF	TGTGCCGGCGGAGGGGCCAACGTCCTGACTTTC
TRBD2	TRBV10-3	few	TRBJ2-3	CAISDGREPDNTDTQYF	TGTGCCATCAGTGACGGGCGGGAGCCCGATAACACAGATACGCAGTATTTT
-	TRBV25-1	few	TRBJ1-6	CASSANLGRLSPLHF	TGTGCCAGCAGTGCCAATTTGGGTCGGCTGTCACCCCTCCACTTT
TRBD1	TRBV20-1	-	TRBJ1-1	CSARVQGGRRNTEAFF	TGCAGTGCTAGAGTGCAGGGGGGAAGGCGGAACACTGAAGCTTTCTTT
TRBD2	TRBV20-1	-	TRBJ2-3	CSAELAGPLGTQYF	TGCAGTGCGGAATTAGCGGGGCCCCTGGGTACGCAGTATTTT
TRBD2	TRBV20-1	-	TRBJ2-7	CSARAGGYEQYF	TGCAGTGCTAGAGCGGGGGGCTACGAGCAGTACTTC
-	TRBV6-5	-	TRBJ2-1	CASSKTGTGGNEQFF	TGTGCCAGCAGCAAAACCGGGACTGGGGGCAATGAGCAGTTCTTC
-	TRBV2	-	TRBJ2-3	CASNVISTDTQYF	TGTGCCAGCAATGTGATTAGCACAGATACGCAGTATTTT
TRBD2	TRBV6-5	-	TRBJ2-3	CASRQDTPPGRTQYF	TGTGCCAGCAGACAGGACACCCCACCCGGGAGGACGCAGTATTTT
-	TRBV7-6	-	TRBJ1-1	CASSSRARPNTEAFF	TGTGCCAGCAGCTCAAGGGCCAGACCAAACACTGAAGCTTTCTTT
-	TRBV12-3/TRBV12-4	-	TRBJ1-1	CASRPGGGTEAFF	TGTGCCAGCAGACCCGGGGGGGGCACTGAAGCTTTCTTT
-	TRBV10-3	once	TRBJ1-2	CAISERSRGDYGYTF	TGTGCCATCAGTGAAAGATCGCGGGGGGACTATGGCTACACCTTC
TRBD2	TRBV25-1	-	TRBJ2-1	CASSPAGVRNEQFF	TGTGCCAGCAGTCCAGCGGGAGTGAGGAATGAGCAGTTCTTC
-	TRBV20-1	-	TRBJ1-6	CSARFSLNSPLHF	TGCAGTGCTAGATTCAGCCTAAATTCACCCCTCCACTTT
TRBD1	TRBV7-9	few	TRBJ2-7	CASGPGQVGNEQYF	TGTGCCAGCGGGCCGGGACAGGTGGGAAACGAGCAGTACTTC
-	TRBV7-2	-	TRBJ2-7	CASSLRRGVSYEQYF	TGTGCCAGCAGCTTAAGGCGCGGGGTATCCTACGAGCAGTACTTC
-	TRBV7-2	-	TRBJ1-2	CASTRGQGPYGYTF	TGTGCCAGCACCCGAGGGCAGGGCCCCTATGGCTACACCTTC
-	TRBV7-2	-	TRBJ2-3	CASSLVPGDTQYF	TGTGCCAGCAGCTTAGTGCCGGGGGATACGCAGTATTTT
-	TRBV6-1	few	TRBJ2-7	CAARARIYEQYF	TGTGCCGCCCGGGCCAGGATCTACGAGCAGTACTTC
-	TRBV12-3/TRBV12-4	-	TRBJ1-2	CASRRDTEWGGYTF	TGTGCCAGTCGCCGGGACACAGAGTGGGGGGGCTACACCTTC
TRBD1	TRBV6-1	-	TRBJ2-6	CASRYRGAGANVLTF	TGTGCCAGCAGATACAGGGGAGCTGGGGCCAACGTCCTGACTTTC
TRBD2	TRBV7-8	medium-sized	TRBJ2-5	CASSRVSGEGPPTQYF	TGTGCCAGCAGTAGAGTTTCGGGGGAGGGCCCTCCGACCCAGTACTTC
TRBD1	TRBV19	-	TRBJ1-5	CASREETGNQPQHF	TGTGCCAGTAGGGAGGAGACAGGGAATCAGCCCCAGCATTTT
-	TRBV7-2	many	TRBJ1-2	CASSPGTMDYGYTF	TGTGCCAGCAGCCCCGGGACCATGGACTATGGCTACACCTTC
-	TRBV11-2	-	TRBJ2-6	CASSLTSGANVLTF	TGTGCCAGCAGTCTAACCTCTGGGGCCAACGTCCTGACTTTC
-	TRBV27	-	TRBJ1-1	CASSLGFFCRSVLRGFTEAFF	TGTGCCAGCAGTTTAGGGTTCTTTTGCAGATCCGTCCTCAGGGGATTTACTGAAGCTTTCTTT
-	TRBV6-8	-	TRBJ2-4	CASSPAGGVTYKNIQYF	TGTGCCAGCAGTCCGGCTGGCGGGGTTACCTACAAAAACATTCAGTACTTC
-	TRBV7-6	once	TRBJ2-5	CASTPRQGQETQYF	TGTGCCAGCACCCCCCGGCAGGGTCAAGAGACCCAGTACTTC
-	TRBV12-3/TRBV12-4	-	TRBJ1-1	CASSKTPVNTEAFF	TGTGCCAGCAGTAAGACACCCGTGAACACTGAAGCTTTCTTT
-	TRBV4-1	-	TRBJ1-6	CASSQEGTIPYNSPLHF	TGCGCCAGCAGCCAAGAGGGGACCATACCCTATAATTCACCCCTCCACTTT
-	TRBV10-3	-	TRBJ2-2	CAIRPPAGELFF	TGTGCCATCAGACCCCCCGCCGGGGAGCTGTTTTTT
-	TRBV7-2	few	TRBJ2-2	CASSWQGEAGELFF	TGTGCCAGCAGCTGGCAGGGGGAGGCCGGGGAGCTGTTTTTT
TRBD2	TRBV5-4	-	TRBJ2-5	CASSLKVAGTSMVETQYF	TGTGCCAGCAGCTTGAAGGTAGCGGGGACCAGTATGGTAGAGACCCAGTACTTC
-	TRBV19	-	TRBJ2-7	CASSIGQDSYEQYF	TGTGCCAGTAGTATCGGACAAGACTCCTACGAGCAGTACTTC
-	TRBV7-4	-	TRBJ1-4	CASSSRRGVGAPNEKLFF	TGTGCCAGCAGCTCACGCCGGGGGGTGGGGGCACCAAATGAAAAACTGTTTTTT
TRBD1	TRBV7-9	-	TRBJ1-1	CASSLGDSWNTEAFF	TGTGCCAGCAGCTTAGGGGACAGCTGGAACACTGAAGCTTTCTTT
TRBD1	TRBV19	once	TRBJ1-1	CASSIGRQGNTEAFF	TGTGCCAGTAGTATAGGAAGACAGGGAAACACTGAAGCTTTCTTT
-	TRBV7-6	-	TRBJ1-2	CASSLMGSGYTF	TGTGCCAGCAGCTTAATGGGCAGCGGCTACACCTTC
TRBD1	TRBV6-4	-	TRBJ2-2	CASRGQGVTGELFF	TGTGCCAGCAGAGGACAGGGTGTGACCGGGGAGCTGTTTTTT
-	TRBV3-1	-	TRBJ1-1	CASSQDSVSEAFF	TGTGCCAGCAGCCAGGACAGTGTGTCTGAAGCTTTCTTT
-	TRBV6-1	-	TRBJ1-1	CATRQITEAFF	TGTGCCACCAGACAGATCACTGAAGCTTTCTTT
TRBD2	TRBV7-2	few	TRBJ2-3	CASSRLGGRAGDTQYF	TGTGCCAGCAGCAGGCTTGGCGGGAGGGCTGGGGATACGCAGTATTTT
-	TRBV19	few	TRBJ1-1	CASSRGDRQAVTEAFF	TGTGCCAGTAGTAGGGGTGACAGGCAAGCGGTCACTGAAGCTTTCTTT
TRBD1	TRBV7-9	-	TRBJ2-5	CASSSWDRGMETQYF	TGTGCCAGCAGCTCATGGGACAGGGGTATGGAGACCCAGTACTTC
-	TRBV4-1	few	TRBJ2-5	CASSRLPGQKTQYF	TGCGCCAGCAGCCGCCTACCGGGACAAAAGACCCAGTACTTC
-	TRBV4-1	-	TRBJ2-2	CASSQDPGPNRFF	TGCGCCAGCAGCCAAGACCCGGGGCCTAACCGGTTTTTT
-	TRBV7-6	once	TRBJ1-5	CASSLGYSQPQHF	TGTGCCAGCAGCCTAGGGTACTCTCAGCCCCAGCATTTT